This entry describes one T cell receptor (beta chain). Sequencing used immunoSEQ multiplex PCR; TCRdb keeps in-frame clones, though not all of them. The sample gives approximately 240,000 clones, around 87% of which show up once; more than 3% is in the top ten. The V gene's germline CDR1 is MGHRA and CDR2 YSYEKL. V lost 2 bases to trimming and J lost 8 bases; unmatched junction nucleotides: 5. CDR3 length: 15 residues. The data were obtained in a study of blood T cell repertoires in COVID-19. In the study overall: The United States, Italy and Spain provided the acute and convalescent COVID-19 samples.

Sample: PBMCs or T cells enriched from blood (not recorded which). The sequence derives from a woman between 18 and 29 years old in a cohort exposed to, infected with or recovered from COVID-19 (not recorded which). The rearrangement links TRBV4-1 to TRBJ1-6, with 8 bases identical to TRBD1. CDR3 region: CASSQYVTGDSPLHF. CDR3 bases: TGCGCCAGCAGCCAATATGTGACAGGGGATTCACCCCTCCACTTT.